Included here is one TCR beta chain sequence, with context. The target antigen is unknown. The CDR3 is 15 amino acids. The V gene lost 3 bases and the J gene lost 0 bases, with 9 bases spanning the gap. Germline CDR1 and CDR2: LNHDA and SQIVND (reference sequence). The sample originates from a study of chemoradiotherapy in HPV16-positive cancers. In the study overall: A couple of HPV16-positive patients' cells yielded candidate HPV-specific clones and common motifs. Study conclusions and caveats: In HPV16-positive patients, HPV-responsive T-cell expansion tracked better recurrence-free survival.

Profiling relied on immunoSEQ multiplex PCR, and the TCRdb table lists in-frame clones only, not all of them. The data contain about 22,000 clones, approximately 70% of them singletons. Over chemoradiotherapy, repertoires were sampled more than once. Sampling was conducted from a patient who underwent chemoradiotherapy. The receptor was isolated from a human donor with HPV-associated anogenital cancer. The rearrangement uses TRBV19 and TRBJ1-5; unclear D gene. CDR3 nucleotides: TGTGCCAGTAGTATTAGCCCGCGTAGCAATCAGCCCCAGCATTTT. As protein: CASSISPRSNQPQHF.